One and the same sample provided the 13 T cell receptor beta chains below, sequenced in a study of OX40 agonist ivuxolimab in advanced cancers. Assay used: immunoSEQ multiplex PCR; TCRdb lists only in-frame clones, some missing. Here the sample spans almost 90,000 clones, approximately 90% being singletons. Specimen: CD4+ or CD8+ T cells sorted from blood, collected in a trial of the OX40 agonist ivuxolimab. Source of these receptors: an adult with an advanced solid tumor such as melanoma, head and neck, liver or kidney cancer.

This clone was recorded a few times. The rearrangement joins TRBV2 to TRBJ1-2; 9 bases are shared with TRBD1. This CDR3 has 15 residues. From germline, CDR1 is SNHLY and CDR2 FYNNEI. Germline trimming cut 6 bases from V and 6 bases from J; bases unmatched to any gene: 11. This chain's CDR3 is CASSLKTGGTNGYTF. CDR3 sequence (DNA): TGTGCCAGCAGCCTTAAGACAGGGGGGACGAATGGCTACACCTTC.

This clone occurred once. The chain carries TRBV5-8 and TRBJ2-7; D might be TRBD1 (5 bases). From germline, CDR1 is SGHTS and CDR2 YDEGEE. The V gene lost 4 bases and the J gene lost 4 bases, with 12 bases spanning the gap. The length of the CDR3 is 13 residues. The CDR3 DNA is TGTGCCAGCAGCCTTAGGACAACGTACGAGCAGTACTTC. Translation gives CASSLRTTYEQYF.

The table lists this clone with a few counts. The DNA for the CDR3 is TGTGCCAGCAGCTCCCGGGACTGGGGAGACAATGAGCAGTTCTTC. As protein: CASSSRDWGDNEQFF. The rearrangement links TRBV7-9 to TRBJ2-1; maybe TRBD2 (6 bases). V was cut by 4 bases and J by 5 bases, with 15 bases left in between. CDR3 length: 15 residues. Germline lookup yields CDR1 SEHNR and CDR2 FQNEAQ (reference sequence).

DNA for the CDR3: TGTGCCAGCAGCTTAAACCCTCCCGGACTAGCGGGGGGGCAAAATGAGCAGTTCTTC. It yields the protein CASSLNPPGLAGGQNEQFF. This chain links TRBV7-3 with TRBJ2-1; 15 positions agree with TRBD2. CDR3 length equals 19 residues. Germline V gene lookup returns CDR1 SGHTA and CDR2 FQGTGA. V shed 1 base and J 7 bases; nucleotides not matched to a gene: 11.

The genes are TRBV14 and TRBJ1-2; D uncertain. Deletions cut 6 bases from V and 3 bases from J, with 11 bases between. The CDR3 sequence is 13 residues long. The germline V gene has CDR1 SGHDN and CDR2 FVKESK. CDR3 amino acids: CASSRGAHYGYTF. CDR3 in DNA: TGTGCCAGCAGTCGGGGAGCTCACTATGGCTACACCTTC.

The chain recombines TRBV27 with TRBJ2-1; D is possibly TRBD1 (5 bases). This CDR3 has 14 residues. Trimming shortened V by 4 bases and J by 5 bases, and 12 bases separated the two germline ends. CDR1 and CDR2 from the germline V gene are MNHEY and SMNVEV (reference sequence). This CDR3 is CASSSLDINNEQFF. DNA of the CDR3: TGTGCCAGCAGTTCCCTGGACATTAACAATGAGCAGTTCTTC.

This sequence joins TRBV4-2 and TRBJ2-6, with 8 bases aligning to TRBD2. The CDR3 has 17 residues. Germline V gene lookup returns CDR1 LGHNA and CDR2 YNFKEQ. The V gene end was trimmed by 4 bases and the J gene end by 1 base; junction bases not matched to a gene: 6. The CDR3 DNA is TGTGCCAGCAGCCTCCGGGAGGGAGCTTCTGGGGCCAACGTCCTGACTTTC. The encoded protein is CASSLREGASGANVLTF.

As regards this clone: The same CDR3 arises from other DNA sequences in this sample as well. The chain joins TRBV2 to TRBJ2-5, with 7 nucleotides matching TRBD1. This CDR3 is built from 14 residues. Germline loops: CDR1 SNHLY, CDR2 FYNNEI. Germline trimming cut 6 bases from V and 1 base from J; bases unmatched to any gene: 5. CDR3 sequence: CASRRQGIQETQYF. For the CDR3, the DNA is TGTGCCAGCAGAAGACAGGGTATCCAAGAGACCCAGTACTTC.

The CDR3: CASSLAQTGDNSPLHF. DNA for the CDR3: TGCGCCAGCAGCTTGGCCCAAACGGGAGACAATTCACCCCTCCACTTT. J is TRBJ1-6 and V is TRBV5-1, with D unresolved. V gave up 0 bases and J gave up 7 bases, with 14 bases separating them. Germline CDR1 and CDR2: SGHRS and YFSETQ. There are 16 residues in the CDR3.

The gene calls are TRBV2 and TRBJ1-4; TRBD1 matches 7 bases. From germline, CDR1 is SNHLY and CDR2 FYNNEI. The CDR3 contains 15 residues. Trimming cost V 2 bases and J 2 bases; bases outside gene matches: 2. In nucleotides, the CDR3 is TGTGCCAGCAGTGAACAGGGGGTGACTAATGAAAAACTGTTTTTT. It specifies CASSEQGVTNEKLFF.

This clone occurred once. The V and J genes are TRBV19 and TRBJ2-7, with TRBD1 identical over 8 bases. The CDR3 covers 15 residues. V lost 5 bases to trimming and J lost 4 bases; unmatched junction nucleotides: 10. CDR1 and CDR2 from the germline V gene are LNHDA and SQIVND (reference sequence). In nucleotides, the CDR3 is TGTGCCAGTAGTCTCCCGGGACAGGTTACTTACGAGCAGTACTTC. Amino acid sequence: CASSLPGQVTYEQYF.

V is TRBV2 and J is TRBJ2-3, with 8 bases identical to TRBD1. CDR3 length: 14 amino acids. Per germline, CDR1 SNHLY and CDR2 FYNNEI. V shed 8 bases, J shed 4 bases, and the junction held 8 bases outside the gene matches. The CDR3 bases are TGTGCCAGCCAGCAGGGGGCCTGGCCAGATACGCAGTATTTT. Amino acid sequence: CASQQGAWPDTQYF.

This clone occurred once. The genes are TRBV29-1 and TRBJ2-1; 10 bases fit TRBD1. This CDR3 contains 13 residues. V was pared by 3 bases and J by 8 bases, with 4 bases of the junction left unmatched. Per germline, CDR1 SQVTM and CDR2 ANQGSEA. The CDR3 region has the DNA TGCAGCGTTGAGGTGACAGGGGGCCATGAGCAGTTCTTC. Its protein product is CSVEVTGGHEQFF.